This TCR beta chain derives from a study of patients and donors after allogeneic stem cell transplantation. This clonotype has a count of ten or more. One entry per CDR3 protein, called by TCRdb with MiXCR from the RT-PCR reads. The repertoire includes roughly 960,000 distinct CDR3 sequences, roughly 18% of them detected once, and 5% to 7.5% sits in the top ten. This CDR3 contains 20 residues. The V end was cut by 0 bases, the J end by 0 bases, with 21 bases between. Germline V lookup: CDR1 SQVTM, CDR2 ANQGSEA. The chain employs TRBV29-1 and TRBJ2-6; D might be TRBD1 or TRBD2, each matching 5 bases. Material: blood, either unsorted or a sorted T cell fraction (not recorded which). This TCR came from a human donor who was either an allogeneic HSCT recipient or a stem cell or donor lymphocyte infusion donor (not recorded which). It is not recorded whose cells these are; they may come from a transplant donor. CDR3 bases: TGCAGCGTTGAAGATCGAGGGGCCGAACCGAGAAACTCTGGGGCCAACGTCCTGACTTTC. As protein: CSVEDRGAEPRNSGANVLTF.